This T cell receptor beta chain was captured in a study of blood T cell repertoires in COVID-19. Across the whole study: Material from acute and convalescent COVID-19 was sourced from the United States, Italy and Spain. PBMCs, B-cell-depleted T cells, or T cells were the source of the cDNA or gDNA that made up the material.

CDR3 length: 15 residues. Germline CDR1 MDHEN, CDR2 SYDVKM. J lost 6 bases, V lost 3 bases, and 10 bases had no gene match. As handled by the study authors: The assay estimated nucleated cells by amplifying reference gene primers. Profiled with immunoSEQ multiplex PCR; TCRdb holds only in-frame clones, not every one. V, J and clone size derive from that table, while D and trimming were established from the DNA sequence. The profile shows some 190,000 clones, 80% of them singletons. The chain joins TRBV28 to TRBJ2-7, with 8 bases matching TRBD1. Source material: peripheral blood. This sequence was found in a man in his sixties with acute or convalescent COVID-19. DNA of the CDR3: TGTGCCAGCAGTTTGATGGACAGGGTTCAGTCCGAGCAGTACTTC. Translated: CASSLMDRVQSEQYF.